The entry that follows covers one TCR beta chain sequence. The target of this receptor is not known. No per-base quality is available; no much larger clone lies one base away. These data are taken from a study of identical twins (dated by TCRdb to 2016 to 2017). Background on the whole study: To test whether fetal clonotypes persist, the study used deep sequencing on TCR alpha and beta repertoires from monozygotic twins, unrelated adults of various ages, and cord blood. To rule out contamination, the twin experiments were replicated at different times with different library preparation protocols.

The full study reports these points: Fewer insertions were carried by abundant cord blood beta clonotypes; a weaker similar trend was observed in young adult naive repertoires, while no such trend was observed in memory repertoires. In beta out-of-frame sequences, excess twin sharing was weaker, because having fewer shared sequences lowered the signal-to-noise ratio. Because the same donors could not be followed over many years, the conclusions depended on cross-sectional statistical analysis. Compared with coincidental sharing between unrelated individuals, out-of-frame TCR alpha sequences shared between twins showed an excess of sequences with low generation probability. Zero-insertion analyses could be partly confounded by invariant T cells such as MAIT and iNKT, though diverse VJ usage argued against such confounding for most clonotypes. In monozygotic twins, out-of-frame TCR alpha sharing was systematically underestimated by recombination models, although the models agreed with sharing between unrelated individuals.

CDR1 and CDR2, looked up from the germline V gene (reference sequence), are LGHDT and YNNKEL. Its CDR3 holds 19 amino acids, cysteine through phenylalanine. The kept DNA is CDR3 alone, 57 bases in frame from the first base. V is cut back by 3 bases and J by 9 bases, with 17 bases in the junction unmatched. The library was built by means of 5' RACE. For sequencing, an Illumina HiSeq 2000 was employed. A universal primer binding site was introduced by template switching, and a unique molecular identifier was present in the final cDNA, enabling accurate counting of TCR cDNA molecules. First-strand cDNA for TCR alpha and beta chains was synthesized from specific primers in the conserved constant-segment region. To control for contamination, each cDNA library was double barcoded with a SMART-Mk sample barcode plus Illumina barcodes. TruSeq adapter sequences and Illumina sample barcodes were added in two successive PCR steps. TCR alpha and beta cDNA libraries were sequenced on the Illumina HiSeq platform with custom primers. The paper's data handling went like this. Unique molecular identifiers were extracted from raw reads with MiGEC, and CDR3 positions were determined with MiXCR. For each individual, recombination models were inferred using an EM algorithm with the repgenHMM and IGoR tools. The analysis of shared clonotypes was done with the tcR package in R, with sharing normalized by the product of cloneset sizes. To study raw recombination without the effects of thymic and clonal selection, out-of-frame nonproductive sequences were analyzed. TCRdb cleaned the public reads at Q25 with fastp, built clones with MiXCR and kept in-frame beta chains. All rows with the same CDR3 protein become a single entry with the most common DNA and genes. TCRdb, not the original authors, processed these V and J calls. This sample gives 600,000 to 700,000 distinct CDR3 sequences in total; around 20% of them show up just once. The ten largest account for 4% to 5.5% of the sample.

Only healthy Caucasian donors were included. Three pairs of female monozygotic twins, all aged roughly 18 to 29 years, were included in the twin cohort. Peripheral blood mononuclear cells were the source from which RNA for the TCR libraries was isolated. These data also formed part of another study, on T cells expressing NK-cell markers. According to the second study: TCR beta-chain repertoires were profiled in sorted CD3+CD56+NKG2C+, CD3+CD56+NKG2C- and CD3+CD56-NKG2C+ T-cell subsets from several donors. Among the eight sequenced donors, seven were HCMV-seropositive and one was HCMV-seronegative. In several experiments an anti-gammadeltaTCR antibody was added to restrict sorting to alphabetaTCR-expressing T cells. In over 5 donors, the dominant CD3+CD56+NKG2C+ clonotypes were among the top 10 CD8+ clonotypes and accounted for about 1.0-7.5% of CD8+ T cells. Those dominant clonotypes were again the most abundant among CD3+CD56-NKG2C+ cells in four donors, at about 28.3-60.1%. Whether the expanded NKG2C-expressing T cell clones were specific for HCMV antigens was left unclear. All eight donors whose samples were sequenced were randomly selected healthy volunteers, three of them men and five women. A commercial ELISA kit detecting HCMV-specific IgG in serum was used to determine HCMV serostatus. For a handful of donors, unsorted PBMC were also used to sequence bulk peripheral blood T-cell repertoires. MIGEC was used to demultiplex reads and group the reads by UMI, and MiTCR was used to assemble and quantify clonotypes. To remove erroneous sequences, TCR cDNA sequences were retained only when supported by two or more reads. The tcR package was used for downstream repertoire analysis, and clonotypes were matched across fractions by CDR3 nucleotide sequence plus V segment. VDJmatch was used to annotate antigen specificity against VDJdb, with one amino acid substitution in CDR3 permitted.

Sequencing was performed on PBMCs. The V and J segments used are TRBV3-1 and TRBJ2-1; 13 bases in between match TRBD2. This receptor was identified in a woman between 18 and 29 years old in good health. The bases read TGTGCCAGCAGCCACAGGACTAGACTAGCGGGAGGACGCTCTAGTGAGCAGTTCTTC. This gives the protein CASSHRTRLAGGRSSEQFF.